The T cell receptor (beta chain) under discussion was sequenced for a study of blood T cell repertoires in COVID-19. The overall study: Collection of acute and convalescent COVID-19 samples took place in the United States, Italy and Spain. The cDNA or gDNA used as material had been derived from T cells, B-cell-depleted T cells, or PBMCs.

As processed by the authors: From reference gene primer amplification, estimates of nucleated cell counts were derived. Clones were read by immunoSEQ multiplex PCR, and TCRdb kept only the in-frame ones, dropping some. V and J calls and clone size come straight from that table; D and trimming were deduced from the DNA. Of 97,000 or so clones listed, approximately 82% were seen once; the top ten hold roughly a tenth. The ends were cut back, 6 bases at V and 0 bases at J, with 9 bases in the middle. The length of the CDR3 is 13 residues. Per germline, CDR1 LNHDA and CDR2 SQIVND (reference sequence). The sample holds one count of this clone.

This receptor was obtained from a man between 65 and 79 years old with active or convalescent COVID-19. The sample consisted of peripheral blood. The J gene is TRBJ2-7, the V gene TRBV19; possible D gene TRBD2, 7 bases. The CDR3 DNA follows: TGTGCCAGTAGGGGGGGGGCCTCCTACGAGCAGTACTTC. Residues: CASRGGASYEQYF.